What follows are 29 T cell receptor beta chains derived from one specimen sequenced in a study of shared clonotypes between healthy human individuals. Method: immunoSEQ multiplex PCR; TCRdb's copy keeps in-frame clones and lacks some. The table lists roughly 1,600,000 clones, 98% to 99% of them singletons, with approximately 0.4% in the top ten. The sample was naive CD4+ T cells sorted from blood. Subset meaning: CD45RA+ positively selected. These receptors all come from a man aged 25-45 years in good health.

This clone was picked up one time. The V call is TRBV10-3, the J call TRBJ2-3; 7 bases match TRBD1. After removal of 4 bases from V and 0 bases from J, the junction contained 4 bases not matched to a gene. The CDR3 is 15 amino acids. Germline CDR1 is ENHRY and CDR2 is SYGVKD. The CDR3 DNA is TGTGCCATCAGTGGACAGGGCTTTAGCACAGATACGCAGTATTTT. This translates into CAISGQGFSTDTQYF.

The rearrangement joins TRBV28 to TRBJ2-5, with TRBD1 as a possible D gene (6 bases). CDR1 and CDR2 from the germline V gene are MDHEN and SYDVKM. The CDR3 runs 14 residues. The V and J ends lost 2 bases and 4 bases respectively, with 11 bases between them. CDR3 protein: CASSLQGYRETQYF. As DNA, the CDR3 is TGTGCCAGCAGTTTACAGGGGTACCGAGAGACCCAGTACTTC. The full variable domain, completed using reference TRBV28 and TRBJ2-5, is DVKVTQSSRYLVKRTGEKVFLECVQDMDHENMFWYRQDPGLGLRLIYFSYDVKMKEKGDIPEGYSVSREKKERFSLILESASTNQTSMYLCASSLQGYRETQYFGPGTRLLVL.

Turning to this clone: This sample includes further DNA sequences coding for the same CDR3. The chain recombines TRBV5-1 with TRBJ2-5; D may match TRBD1 or TRBD2 (5 bases each). Between the trimmed V and J ends, which lost 0 bases and 2 bases, there was a span of 8 bases. The CDR3 length is 14 residues. Per the germline V gene, CDR1 is SGHRS and CDR2 is YFSETQ. The CDR3 loop is CASSLGGTQETQYF. As DNA, the CDR3 is TGCGCCAGCAGCTTGGGGGGGACGCAAGAGACCCAGTACTTC. The full variable domain, with the rest looked up from reference TRBV5-1 and TRBJ2-5, is KAGVTQTPRYLIKTRGQQVTLSCSPISGHRSVSWYQQTPGQGLQFLFEYFSETQRNKGNFPGRFSGRQFSNSRSEMNVSTLELGDSALYLCASSLGGTQETQYFGPGTRLLVL.

With respect to this clone: In the same sample, other DNA sequences code for this CDR3. The V and J genes are TRBV18 and TRBJ2-1, with 13 bases that match TRBD2. With V trimmed by 3 bases and J by 7 bases, 0 bases remained unmatched. The V gene's germline CDR1 is KGHSH and CDR2 LQKENI. CDR3 length: 14 residues. For the CDR3, the DNA is TGTGCCAGCTCACCGGGACTAGCGGGGAATGAGCAGTTCTTC. Translating it yields CASSPGLAGNEQFF.

As DNA, the CDR3 is TGTGCCAGCAGTGAAAAGGGGTATCGGGATCAGCAGTACTTC. Its protein product is CASSEKGYRDQQYF. The rearrangement uses TRBV6-1 and TRBJ2-7; the D gene could be TRBD1 or TRBD2 (5 bases each). Germline V gene data show CDR1 as MNHNS and CDR2 as SASEGT. V was shortened by 2 bases and J by 8 bases, with 16 bases between the two germline ends. There are 14 residues in the CDR3.

V gene TRBV18 combines with J gene TRBJ2-7; maybe TRBD2 (5 bases). Trimming removed 2 bases at V and 6 bases at J, with 14 bases between. CDR3 length: 14 residues. Germline CDR1 KGHSH, CDR2 LQKENI. Here the CDR3 DNA reads TGTGCCAGCTCACCAGAGGGTACTCGGAGCGAGCAGTACTTC. Protein product: CASSPEGTRSEQYF.

V and J are TRBV10-3 and TRBJ1-5, with 11 bases identical to TRBD1. There are 17 residues in the CDR3. J gave up 6 bases and V 3 bases, and 10 bases lay outside the gene matches. Germline assignment: CDR1 ENHRY and CDR2 SYGVKD. In DNA, the CDR3 is TGTGCCATCAGTGACCGGGACAGGGGGTGGAAAAGTCAGCCCCAGCATTTT. This gives the protein CAISDRDRGWKSQPQHF.

The chain links TRBV7-2 to TRBJ2-3; D is perhaps TRBD2 (6 bases). Trimming pared 2 bases from V and 4 bases from J, leaving 16 bases between. The germline gives CDR1 SGHTA, CDR2 FQGNSA. The CDR3 loop spans 16 amino acids. CDR3 coding DNA: TGTGCCAGCAGCTTACGGAGCGGGTTCACTTCAGATACGCAGTATTTT. The encoded protein is CASSLRSGFTSDTQYF. The full variable domain, with the rest looked up from reference TRBV7-2 and TRBJ2-3, is GAGVSQSPSNKVTEKGKDVELRCDPISGHTALYWYRQSLGQGLEFLIYFQGNSAPDKSGLPSDRFSAERTGGSVSTLTIQRTQQEDSAVYLCASSLRSGFTSDTQYFGPGTRLTVL.

The chain carries TRBV2 and TRBJ1-3; no clear D. Trimming removed 8 bases from V and 4 bases from J, with 12 bases in between. Per germline, CDR1 SNHLY and CDR2 FYNNEI. The CDR3 spans 13 residues. CDR3 sequence: CASGKEGGNTIYF. For the CDR3, the DNA is TGTGCCAGCGGGAAGGAGGGCGGAAACACCATATATTTT.

The chain uses TRBV7-2 and TRBJ1-4; D is possibly TRBD1 (5 bases). Germline V CDR1 and CDR2: SGHTA, FQGNSA. The CDR3 spans 14 residues. V lost 1 base to trimming and J lost 11 bases, with 14 bases between them. DNA for the CDR3: TGTGCCAGCAGCTTAGAAAGGGGAACTAGGAAACTGTTTTTT. The encoded protein is CASSLERGTRKLFF.

This clone was recorded once. The CDR3, as DNA: TGTGCCAGCAGCTTAGGGTGGAAGCGGGTCCGCGAGCAGTACTTC. Protein: CASSLGWKRVREQYF. This chain uses TRBV7-8 with TRBJ2-7; D is possibly TRBD2 (6 bases). CDR3 length: 15 amino acids. Germline-derived CDR1 and CDR2 are SGHVS and FQNEAQ. The V end lost 1 base, the J end lost 6 bases, and 16 bases lay between the germline ends.

The chain joins TRBV11-2 to TRBJ2-7, with D maybe TRBD2 (6 bases). Germline CDR1 SGHAT, CDR2 FQNNGV. Trimming stripped 3 bases from V and 2 bases from J, with 14 bases between. The CDR3 runs 15 residues. The CDR3 bases are TGTGCCAGCAGCTTTCCCGGGAGTTTAGCCTACGAGCAGTACTTC. Its protein product is CASSFPGSLAYEQYF.

This chain joins TRBV10-3 and TRBJ1-2; 9 bases fit TRBD1. Germline CDR1 is ENHRY and CDR2 is SYGVKD. V shed 10 bases, J shed 5 bases, and the junction held 11 bases outside the gene matches. The CDR3 contains 14 residues. The CDR3 DNA reads as TGTGCCACCTTGACAGGGGGTCAGGGGTATGGCTACACCTTC. Amino acids: CATLTGGQGYGYTF.

The chain is built from TRBV11-3 and TRBJ2-3; D remains ambiguous. CDR1 and CDR2 from the germline V gene are SGHNT and YENEEA. The CDR3 runs 16 residues. Trimming stripped 2 bases from V and 3 bases from J, with 15 bases between. Written as DNA, the CDR3 is TGTGCCAGCAGCTTATCGGACGGCGATTGGACAGATACGCAGTATTTT. It codes for CASSLSDGDWTDTQYF. Full variable domain (outside the CDR3, taken from reference TRBV11-3 and TRBJ2-3): EAGVVQSPRYKIIEKKQPVAFWCNPISGHNTLYWYLQNLGQGPELLIRYENEEAVDDSQLPKDRFSAERLKGVDSTLKIQPAELGDSAVYLCASSLSDGDWTDTQYFGPGTRLTVL.

About this clone: Other DNA sequences of this sample code for an identical CDR3. This rearrangement joins TRBV7-9 to TRBJ2-1, with 11 bases identical to TRBD2. This CDR3 region has 15 residues. Germline CDR1 and CDR2: SEHNR and FQNEAQ (reference sequence). V lost 5 bases and J lost 4; bases outside the gene matches: 4. The CDR3 sequence: CASSGTSGSYNEQFF. CDR3 in DNA: TGTGCCAGCAGCGGTACTAGCGGGAGTTACAATGAGCAGTTCTTC.

V and J are TRBV2 and TRBJ2-1; TRBD2 matches at 14 bases. The CDR3 contains 14 residues. Trimming at V came to 8 bases and at J to 9 bases, leaving 6 bases not matched to a gene. CDR1 and CDR2 (germline): SNHLY, FYNNEI. The CDR3 protein is CASLGLAGAGEQFF. The DNA for the CDR3 is TGTGCCAGCTTGGGACTAGCGGGAGCTGGTGAGCAGTTCTTC.

This chain joins TRBV6-6 and TRBJ1-4; no firm D call. The V end lost 6 bases, the J end lost 8 bases, and 16 bases lay between the germline ends. CDR1 is MNHNY and CDR2 is SVGAGI in the germline V gene (reference sequence). The CDR3 covers 14 residues. The CDR3 is CASSYGPRLEKLFF. CDR3 sequence (DNA): TGTGCCAGCAGCTACGGCCCGAGGCTAGAAAAACTGTTTTTT.

The CDR3: CASSLDPYQPQHF. In nucleotides, the CDR3 is TGTGCCAGCAGCTTAGATCCTTATCAGCCCCAGCATTTT. V is TRBV11-2 and J is TRBJ1-5; no reliable D call. Germline-derived CDR1 and CDR2 are SGHAT and FQNNGV. V lost 0 bases to trimming and J lost 5 bases, with 5 bases between them. This CDR3 spans 13 amino acids.

This chain uses TRBV7-2 with TRBJ2-3; TRBD2 matches at 9 bases. Germline lookup yields CDR1 SGHTA and CDR2 FQGNSA. The CDR3 consists of 18 residues. With 6 bases clipped from V and 3 bases from J, the junction kept 16 bases outside the gene matches. This CDR3 is CASSLPPGTSRATDTQYF. The CDR3 DNA reads TGTGCCAGCAGTCTACCACCCGGGACTAGCAGGGCAACAGATACGCAGTATTTT.

This clone was recorded only once. This rearrangement joins TRBV9 to TRBJ2-1; D is ambiguous. This CDR3 region has 13 residues. V gave up 1 base and J gave up 6 bases, with 8 bases separating them. Germline lookup yields CDR1 SGDLS and CDR2 YYNGEE. CDR3 coding DNA: TGTGCCAGCAGCGTAACACCCACCAATGAGCAGTTCTTC. Residues: CASSVTPTNEQFF.

The V gene is TRBV11-3, the J gene TRBJ2-5; TRBD2 matches at 12 bases. Germline lookup yields CDR1 SGHNT and CDR2 YENEEA. This CDR3 has 15 amino acids. Trimming took 4 bases from V and 4 from J; bases not matched to a gene: 4. CDR3 region: CASSSGLAGRETQYF. CDR3 DNA sequence: TGTGCCAGCAGCTCAGGACTAGCGGGAAGAGAGACCCAGTACTTC.

This clone came up once. The chain is built from TRBV2 and TRBJ2-3, with TRBD2 matching over 8 bases. Germline V gene data show CDR1 as SNHLY and CDR2 as FYNNEI. The V segment lost 3 bases and the J segment 0 bases; nucleotides outside the gene matches: 2. The CDR3 length is 15 residues. Here the CDR3 reads CASSEPSGSTDTQYF. The CDR3 bases are TGTGCCAGCAGTGAGCCTAGCGGGAGCACAGATACGCAGTATTTT.

This clone was picked up one time. CDR3 sequence (DNA): TGTGCCAGCAGCCAAGACCCCGCGGCTTTAACAGATACGCAGTATTTT. Translation: CASSQDPAALTDTQYF. This chain connects TRBV4-2 to TRBJ2-3; D gene ambiguous. Trimming pared 0 bases from V and 3 bases from J, leaving 13 bases between. The CDR3 totals 16 residues. CDR1 and CDR2 (germline): LGHNA, YNFKEQ.

The V call is TRBV10-1, the J call TRBJ2-5, with D possibly being TRBD2 (7 bases). Per the germline V gene, CDR1 is WNHNN and CDR2 is SYGVQD (reference sequence). V was trimmed by 3 bases and J by 3 bases, leaving 14 bases between them. The CDR3 runs to 15 residues. In DNA form, the CDR3 reads TGCGCCAGCAGTGAAACTCGGGGGGCGAAAGAGACCCAGTACTTC. Residues: CASSETRGAKETQYF.

CDR3 in amino acids: CASSLLGAGGNYNEQFF. The CDR3 DNA reads TGTGCCAGCAGTCTATTGGGAGCGGGAGGTAATTACAATGAGCAGTTCTTC. This chain connects TRBV28 to TRBJ2-1; 9 bases are shared with TRBD2. The trim removed 5 bases at V and 4 bases at J, leaving 12 bases unmatched. This CDR3 spans 17 amino acids. Germline CDR1 MDHEN, CDR2 SYDVKM.

The chain couples TRBV5-1 to TRBJ1-1; the D gene is possibly TRBD1 (6 bases). Trimming shortened V by 2 bases and J by 4 bases, and 9 bases separated the two germline ends. From germline, CDR1 is SGHRS and CDR2 YFSETQ. This CDR3 has 13 residues. In nucleotides, the CDR3 is TGCGCCAGCAGCTTAAGGGGGAGCACTGAAGCTTTCTTT. It is translated as CASSLRGSTEAFF.

The genes are TRBV7-9 and TRBJ1-5; D remains ambiguous. The CDR3 length is 14 residues. CDR1 SEHNR and CDR2 FQNEAQ come from the germline V gene (reference sequence). The V and J ends lost 5 bases and 6 bases respectively, with 14 bases between them. The CDR3 sequence is CASSPRGAAQPQHF. CDR3 DNA sequence: TGTGCCAGCAGCCCCCGTGGAGCCGCTCAGCCCCAGCATTTT.

The V and J genes are TRBV5-1 and TRBJ2-7, with D maybe TRBD1 (7 bases). The CDR3 contains 14 residues. Germline CDR1 and CDR2: SGHRS and YFSETQ. Trimming cost V 0 bases and J 3 bases, with 10 bases left between them. CDR3 DNA sequence: TGCGCCAGCAGCTTGGTTCAGGGGGGCTACGAGCAGTACTTC. Its protein product is CASSLVQGGYEQYF.

V and J are TRBV29-1 and TRBJ2-5; a weak D match, TRBD1 (6 bases). CDR1 is SQVTM and CDR2 is ANQGSEA in the germline V gene. CDR3 length: 13 amino acids. The V and J ends lost 8 bases and 1 base respectively, with 14 bases between them. The CDR3 DNA reads as TGCAGCACGGAACGGACAGTCCAAGAGACCCAGTACTTC. Protein sequence: CSTERTVQETQYF.